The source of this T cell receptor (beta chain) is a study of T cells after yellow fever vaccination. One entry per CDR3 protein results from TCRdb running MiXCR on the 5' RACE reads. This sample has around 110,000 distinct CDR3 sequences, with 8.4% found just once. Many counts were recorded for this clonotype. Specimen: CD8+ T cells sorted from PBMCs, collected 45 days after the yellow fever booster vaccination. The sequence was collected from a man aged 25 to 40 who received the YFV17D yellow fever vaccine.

The CDR3 DNA follows: TGTGCCAGCAGTTTCGGGGGTCCCAACACTGAAGCTTTCTTT. Amino acids: CASSFGGPNTEAFF. V is TRBV27 and J is TRBJ1-1; maybe TRBD1 (5 bases). Trimming cost V 3 bases and J 2 bases, with 10 bases left between them. Germline V CDR1 and CDR2: MNHEY, SMNVEV (reference sequence). This CDR3 is 14 amino acids long.